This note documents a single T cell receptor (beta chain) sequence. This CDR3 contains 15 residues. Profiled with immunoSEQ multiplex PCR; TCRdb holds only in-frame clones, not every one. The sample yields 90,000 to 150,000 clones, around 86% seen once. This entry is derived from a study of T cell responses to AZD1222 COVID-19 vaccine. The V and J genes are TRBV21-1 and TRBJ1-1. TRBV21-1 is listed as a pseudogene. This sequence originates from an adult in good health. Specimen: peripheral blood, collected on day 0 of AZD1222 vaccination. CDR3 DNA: TGTGCCAGCAGCCCCCTGAAGAGGGCGGCCCCAGGAGCTTTCTTT. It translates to CASSPLKRAAPGAFF.